This T cell receptor (beta chain) was sequenced for a study of cytomegalovirus exposure and HLA in healthy donors. Study findings and constraints: A later analysis showed HLA-associated TCR beta chains outstripping equally common others in clonal expansion. Fewer N-insertions (relative to the roughly 660-donor mean) were reportedly seen in an Asian-associated ancestry cluster in a later analysis. Reported findings show TCR beta sequences accurately forecast HLA-A and HLA-B alleles in most subjects. A prior analysis recorded that most TCR beta V segments were productive about 87% or about 30% of the time.

Details on this clone: Its antigen is undetermined.

The CDR3 is 17 amino acids. Germline assignment: CDR1 SGHTS and CDR2 YDEGEE. Amplification used 60 Vbeta primers and 13 Jbeta primers. Measured with immunoSEQ multiplex PCR; TCRdb has only the in-frame clones, and not every one. This repertoire shows 140,000 to 150,000 clones, around 79% found once; its top ten account for about 4%. The genes are TRBV5-8 and TRBJ2-5; 14 bases are shared with TRBD2. The end of the DNA is better explained by TRBJ2-7, so the J call may be wrong. Sequenced sample: PBMCs. The sequence was obtained from a male donor in good health and CMV-seronegative. CDR3 sequence reads: CASSGPGTSGSSYEQYF. The CDR3 nucleotides read TGTGCCAGCAGCGGTCCCGGGACTAGCGGGAGCTCCTACGAGCAGTACTTC.